The T cell receptor beta chain described here comes from a study of blood T cell repertoires in COVID-19. Looking at the study overall: T cells, B-cell-depleted T cells, or PBMCs provided the cDNA or gDNA that served as material.

Measured with immunoSEQ multiplex PCR; TCRdb has only the in-frame clones, and not every one. Of around 60,000 clones listed, roughly 90% are singletons. With 4 bases clipped from V and 4 bases from J, the junction kept 15 bases outside the gene matches. The CDR3 spans 17 residues. Germline CDR1 is SGHRS and CDR2 is YFSETQ. The chain recombines TRBV5-1 with TRBJ2-3; 7 positions match TRBD1. The sequenced material came from peripheral blood. This clonotype was sampled from a woman aged 60-75 years with active COVID-19. CDR3 bases: TGCGCCAGCAGCGTCAACCGGGACAGAATTCATCCAGATACGCAGTATTTT. As protein: CASSVNRDRIHPDTQYF.